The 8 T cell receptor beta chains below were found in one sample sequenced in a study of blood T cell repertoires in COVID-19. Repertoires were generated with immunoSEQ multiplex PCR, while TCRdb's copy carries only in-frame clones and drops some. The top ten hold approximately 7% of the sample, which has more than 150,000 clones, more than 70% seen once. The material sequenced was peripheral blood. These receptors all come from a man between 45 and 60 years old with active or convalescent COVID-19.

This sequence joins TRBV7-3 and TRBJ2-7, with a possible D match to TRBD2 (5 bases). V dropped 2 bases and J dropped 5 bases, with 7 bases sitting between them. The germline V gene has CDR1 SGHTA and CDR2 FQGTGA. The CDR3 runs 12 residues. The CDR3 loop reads CASSLLGDEQYF. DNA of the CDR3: TGTGCCAGCAGCTTACTCGGGGACGAGCAGTACTTC.

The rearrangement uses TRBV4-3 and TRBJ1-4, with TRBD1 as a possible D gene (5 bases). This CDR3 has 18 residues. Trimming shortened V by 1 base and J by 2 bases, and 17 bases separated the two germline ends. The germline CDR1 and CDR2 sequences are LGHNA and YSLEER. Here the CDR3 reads CASSQVQNAGVTNEKLFF. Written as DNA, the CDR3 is TGCGCCAGCAGCCAAGTTCAGAACGCGGGGGTCACTAATGAAAAACTGTTTTTT.

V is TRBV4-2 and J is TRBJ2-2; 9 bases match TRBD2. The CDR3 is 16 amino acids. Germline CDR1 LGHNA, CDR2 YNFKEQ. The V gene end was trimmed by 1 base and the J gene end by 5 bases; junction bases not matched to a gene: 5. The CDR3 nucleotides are TGTGCCAGCAGCCAAGCGCGGGGGGGCCGGACCGGGGAGCTGTTTTTT. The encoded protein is CASSQARGGRTGELFF.

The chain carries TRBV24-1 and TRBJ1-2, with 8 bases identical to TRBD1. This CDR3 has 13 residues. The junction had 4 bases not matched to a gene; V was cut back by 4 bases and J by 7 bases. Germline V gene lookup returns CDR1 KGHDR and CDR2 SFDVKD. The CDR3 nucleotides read TGTGCCACCAGTGAGGGGACAGGCGCTGGCTACACCTTC. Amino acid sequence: CATSEGTGAGYTF.

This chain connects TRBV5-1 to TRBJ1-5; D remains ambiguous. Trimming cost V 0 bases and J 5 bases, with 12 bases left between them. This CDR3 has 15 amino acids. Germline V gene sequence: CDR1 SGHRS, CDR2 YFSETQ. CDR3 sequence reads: CASSLVPGQDQPQHF. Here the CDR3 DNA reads TGCGCCAGCAGCTTGGTCCCGGGTCAAGATCAGCCCCAGCATTTT.

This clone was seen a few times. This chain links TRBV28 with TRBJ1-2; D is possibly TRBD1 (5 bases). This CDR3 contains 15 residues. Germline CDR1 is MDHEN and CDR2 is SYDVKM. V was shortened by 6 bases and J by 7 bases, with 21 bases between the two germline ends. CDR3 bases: TGTGCCAGCAGCTCCAGGGCGGATCGCTATTTTGGCTACACCTTC. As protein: CASSSRADRYFGYTF.

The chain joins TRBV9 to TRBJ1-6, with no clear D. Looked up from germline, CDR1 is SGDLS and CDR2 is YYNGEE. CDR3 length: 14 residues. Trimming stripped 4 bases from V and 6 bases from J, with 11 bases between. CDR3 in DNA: TGTGCCAGCAGCACCCATACTGCTAATTCACCCCTCCACTTT. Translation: CASSTHTANSPLHF.

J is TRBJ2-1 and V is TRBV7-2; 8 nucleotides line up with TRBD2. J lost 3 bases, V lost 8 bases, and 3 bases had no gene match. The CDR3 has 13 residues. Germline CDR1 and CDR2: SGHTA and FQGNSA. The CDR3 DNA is TGTGCCAGCGGGCGGGGGGACTACAATGAGCAGTTCTTC. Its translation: CASGRGDYNEQFF. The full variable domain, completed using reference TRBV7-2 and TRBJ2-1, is GAGVSQSPSNKVTEKGKDVELRCDPISGHTALYWYRQSLGQGLEFLIYFQGNSAPDKSGLPSDRFSAERTGGSVSTLTIQRTQQEDSAVYLCASGRGDYNEQFFGPGTRLTVL.